The clone carrying this T cell receptor beta chain came up a few times. The antigen remains unidentified. The data derive from a study of cytomegalovirus exposure and HLA in healthy donors. Per the germline V gene, CDR1 is MDHEN and CDR2 is SYDVKM. This CDR3 contains 11 residues. The V gene lost 6 bases and the J gene lost 7 bases, with 9 bases spanning the gap. Study-wide points: Reportedly, a later analysis found an Asian-associated ancestry cluster had fewer N-insertions than the approximately 670-donor mean.

13 Jbeta primers and 60 Vbeta primers were used for the PCR. Profiled with immunoSEQ multiplex PCR; TCRdb holds only in-frame clones, not every one. The sample has about 180,000 clones; about 80% are singletons. Material: PBMCs. The chain has TRBV28 and TRBJ1-2; D remains unclear. This receptor was taken from a woman aged 25 to 39 in good health and CMV-seronegative. The CDR3 here is CASRPRVGYTF. The CDR3 DNA follows: TGTGCCAGCAGGCCTCGGGTTGGCTACACCTTC.